The rows below give T cell receptor beta chains drawn from one sample of a study of type 1 and type 2 diabetes patients. TCRdb independently ran MiXCR on the multiplex PCR reads; one entry per CDR3 protein. Of a few hundred thousand distinct CDR3 sequences in the sample, 47% were seen once. The source material was peripheral blood mononuclear cells (PBMCs). All receptors come from a man aged 18 to 30 with type 2 diabetes. CDR3s include the opening cysteine and the closing phenylalanine or tryptophan. D genes are given only for firm matches. Where a row states a size, it is once, few, many or the class of an expanded clone; other rows omit it.

>-|TRBJ1-6|few|TRBV20-1
CSARDPLGPPLHF
TGCAGTGCTAGAGACCCACTCGGCCCACCCCTCCACTTT
>-|TRBJ2-2|many|TRBV15
CATSRGPLDTGELFF
TGTGCCACCAGCAGAGGCCCCCTTGATACCGGGGAGCTGTTTTTT
>TRBD1|TRBJ2-3|few|TRBV6-2/TRBV6-3
CASSLIPGQGSGDTQYF
TGTGCCAGCAGTCTGATACCGGGACAGGGATCGGGAGATACGCAGTATTTT
>TRBD1|TRBJ2-2|few|TRBV6-4
CASSAGGDTGELFF
TGTGCCAGCAGTGCAGGGGGCGACACCGGGGAGCTGTTTTTT
>-|TRBJ1-5|once|TRBV28
CASSYPRADPSNQPQHF
TGTGCCAGCAGTTACCCCCGGGCAGACCCCAGCAATCAGCCCCAGCATTTT
>-|TRBJ2-3|-|TRBV9
CASSVGGGPTDTQYF
TGTGCCAGCAGCGTAGGCGGGGGCCCCACAGATACGCAGTATTTT
>TRBD2|TRBJ2-1|-|TRBV4-2
CASSQGTSGDEQFF
TGTGCCAGCAGCCAGGGGACTAGCGGGGATGAGCAGTTCTTC
>-|TRBJ1-5|-|TRBV10-1
CASSELQGKPQHF
TGCGCCAGCAGTGAACTTCAGGGAAAGCCCCAGCATTTT
>-|TRBJ1-5|-|TRBV19
CASNGQGNQPQHF
TGTGCAAGTAACGGTCAAGGCAATCAGCCCCAGCATTTT
>-|TRBJ1-2|-|TRBV7-2
CANSFYSGANYGYTF
TGTGCCAACAGCTTTTATTCCGGAGCTAACTATGGCTACACCTTC
>-|TRBJ1-3|-|TRBV7-6
CASSHPGGAGNTIYF
TGTGCCAGCAGCCACCCGGGTGGGGCTGGAAACACCATATATTTT
>-|TRBJ2-1|many|TRBV2
CASAADYNEQFF
TGTGCCAGCGCGGCAGACTACAATGAGCAGTTCTTC
>-|TRBJ2-7|-|TRBV6-5
CASHRSGGAYEQYF
TGTGCCAGCCATCGATCAGGCGGGGCCTACGAGCAGTACTTC
>-|TRBJ2-7|-|TRBV2
CASSVWVEGGYEQYF
TGTGCCAGCAGTGTGTGGGTAGAAGGTGGGTACGAGCAGTACTTC
>-|TRBJ1-1|many|TRBV10-1
CASSESLNTEAFF
TGCGCCAGCAGTGAGTCACTGAACACTGAAGCTTTCTTT
>TRBD2|TRBJ2-5|few|TRBV7-2
CASSLAERGGRETQYF
TGTGCCAGCAGCTTAGCGGAGCGGGGGGGACGGGAGACCCAGTACTTC
>TRBD2|TRBJ2-1|-|TRBV10-3
CAISAALAGGYNEQFF
TGTGCCATCAGTGCGGCACTAGCGGGGGGGTACAATGAGCAGTTCTTC
>TRBD1|TRBJ2-7|-|TRBV29-1
CSARTGGSYEQYF
TGCAGCGCCCGGACAGGGGGGTCCTACGAGCAGTACTTC
>-|TRBJ1-1|-|TRBV10-2
CASSDSPGDTEAFF
TGCGCCAGCAGTGACTCGCCAGGGGACACTGAAGCTTTCTTT
>-|TRBJ2-7|few|TRBV6-5
CASSWGTGREYEQYF
TGTGCCAGCAGTTGGGGCACAGGGAGGGAATACGAGCAGTACTTC
>-|TRBJ1-1|many|TRBV30
CAWSAVRYTEAFF
TGTGCCTGGAGTGCGGTACGGTACACTGAAGCTTTCTTT
>-|TRBJ1-2|-|TRBV5-1
CASSWGWVSGYGYTF
TGCGCCAGCAGCTGGGGTTGGGTCTCTGGCTATGGCTACACCTTC
>-|TRBJ2-5|few|TRBV7-8
CASSSFPGTQYF
TGTGCCAGCAGCTCATTCCCAGGGACCCAGTACTTC
>-|TRBJ1-6|-|TRBV19
CASSIGQADNSPLHF
TGTGCCAGTAGTATAGGACAGGCCGACAATTCACCCCTCCACTTT
>TRBD2|TRBJ2-3|-|TRBV7-8
CASSLELAGPRTDTQYF
TGTGCCAGCAGCTTAGAGCTAGCGGGACCTCGCACAGATACGCAGTATTTT
>-|TRBJ2-7|-|TRBV19
CASSIAGDEYYEQYF
TGTGCCAGTAGTATAGCGGGAGATGAATACTACGAGCAGTACTTC
>-|TRBJ1-1|-|TRBV20-1
CSARGQAVNEAFF
TGCAGTGCTAGAGGCCAGGCAGTGAATGAAGCTTTCTTT
>-|TRBJ1-1|-|TRBV19
CASSPAGVQGMNTEAFF
TGTGCCAGTAGCCCCGCGGGGGTTCAGGGGATGAACACTGAAGCTTTCTTT
>-|TRBJ2-2|-|TRBV19
CASRPRDWANTGELFF
TGTGCCAGTAGACCGAGGGACTGGGCGAACACCGGGGAGCTGTTTTTT
>-|TRBJ2-7|-|TRBV7-3
CASSFETNYEQYF
TGTGCCAGCAGCTTTGAGACTAACTACGAGCAGTACTTC
>TRBD1|TRBJ1-2|-|TRBV19
CASSPGDSTTGYTF
TGTGCCAGTAGTCCAGGGGACAGCACAACTGGCTACACCTTC
>-|TRBJ1-4|-|TRBV9
CASSVGRANEKLFF
TGTGCCAGCAGCGTTGGACGGGCGAATGAAAAACTGTTTTTT
>-|TRBJ1-1|few|TRBV6-6
CASRVTGKNTEAFF
TGTGCCAGCAGGGTAACAGGGAAGAACACTGAAGCTTTCTTT
>-|TRBJ2-3|once|TRBV20-1
CSAPQGRTDTQYF
TGCAGTGCTCCACAGGGACGCACAGATACGCAGTATTTT
>-|TRBJ2-1|few|TRBV19
CASRDINEQFF
TGTGCCAGCAGGGATATCAATGAGCAGTTCTTC
>-|TRBJ2-7|many|TRBV2
CASSEGGEGQNYEQYF
TGTGCCAGCAGTGAAGGTGGGGAGGGACAGAACTACGAGCAGTACTTC
>-|TRBJ2-5|many|TRBV30
CAWTREETQYF
TGTGCCTGGACGAGGGAAGAGACCCAGTACTTC
>-|TRBJ2-5|few|TRBV5-4
CASTGRGAQETQYF
TGTGCCAGCACGGGGAGGGGGGCCCAAGAGACCCAGTACTTC
>TRBD1|TRBJ2-7|-|TRBV7-2
CATSRDRGGEQYF
TGTGCCACTAGCAGAGACAGGGGTGGCGAGCAGTACTTC
>-|TRBJ2-5|-|TRBV6-2/TRBV6-3
CASSYQDQETQYF
TGTGCCAGCAGTTACCAAGACCAAGAGACCCAGTACTTC
>-|TRBJ2-3|-|TRBV4-2
CASSQRDVTDTQYF
TGTGCCAGCAGCCAAAGGGACGTCACAGATACGCAGTATTTT
>-|TRBJ2-7|few|TRBV7-8
CASSFDRGDEGEQYF
TGTGCCAGCAGCTTTGATCGAGGTGATGAGGGCGAGCAGTACTTC
>TRBD2|TRBJ2-2|-|TRBV6-1
CASSPLAGNTGELFF
TGTGCCAGCAGTCCTCTAGCGGGGAACACCGGGGAGCTGTTTTTT
>-|TRBJ2-6|-|TRBV2
CASSQGGVGANVLTF
TGTGCCAGCAGCCAGGGGGGGGTAGGGGCCAACGTCCTGACTTTC